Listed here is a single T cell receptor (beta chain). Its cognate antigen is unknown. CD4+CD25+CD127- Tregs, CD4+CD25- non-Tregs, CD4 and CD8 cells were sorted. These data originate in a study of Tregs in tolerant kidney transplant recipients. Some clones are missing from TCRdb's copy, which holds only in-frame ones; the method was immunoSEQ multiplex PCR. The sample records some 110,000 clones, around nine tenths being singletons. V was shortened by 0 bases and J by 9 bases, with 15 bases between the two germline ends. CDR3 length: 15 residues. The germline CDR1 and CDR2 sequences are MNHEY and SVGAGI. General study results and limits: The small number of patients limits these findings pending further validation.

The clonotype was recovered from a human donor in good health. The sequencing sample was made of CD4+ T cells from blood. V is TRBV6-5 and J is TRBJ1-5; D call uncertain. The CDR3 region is CASSYSGSRRLPQHF. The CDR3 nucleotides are TGTGCCAGCAGTTACTCGGGCAGCCGCAGGTTGCCCCAGCATTTT.